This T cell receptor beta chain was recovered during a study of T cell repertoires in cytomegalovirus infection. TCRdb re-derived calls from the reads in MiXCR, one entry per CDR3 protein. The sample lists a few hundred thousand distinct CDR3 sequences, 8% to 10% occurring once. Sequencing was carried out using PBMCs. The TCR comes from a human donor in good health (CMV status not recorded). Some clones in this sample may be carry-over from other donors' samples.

For the CDR3, the DNA is TGCAGTGCCTTTGACAGGGGCAACAATGAGCAGTTCTTC. It specifies CSAFDRGNNEQFF. The chain is built from TRBV20-1 and TRBJ2-1; 8 nucleotides line up with TRBD1. J gave up 5 bases and V 6 bases, and 6 bases lay outside the gene matches. CDR3 length: 13 amino acids. In germline, CDR1 is DFQATT, CDR2 SNEGSKA (reference sequence).